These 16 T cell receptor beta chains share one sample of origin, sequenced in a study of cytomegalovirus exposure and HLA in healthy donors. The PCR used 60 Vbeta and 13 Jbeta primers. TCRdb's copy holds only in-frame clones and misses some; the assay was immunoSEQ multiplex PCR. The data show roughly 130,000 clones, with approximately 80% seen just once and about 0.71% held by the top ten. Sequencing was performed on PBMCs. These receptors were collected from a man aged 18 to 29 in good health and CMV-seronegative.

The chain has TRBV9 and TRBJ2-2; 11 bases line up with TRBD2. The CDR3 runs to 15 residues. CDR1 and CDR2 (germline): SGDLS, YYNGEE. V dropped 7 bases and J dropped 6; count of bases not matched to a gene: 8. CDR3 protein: CASGETSGGSGELFF. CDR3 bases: TGTGCCAGCGGGGAAACTAGCGGGGGATCCGGGGAGCTGTTTTTT.

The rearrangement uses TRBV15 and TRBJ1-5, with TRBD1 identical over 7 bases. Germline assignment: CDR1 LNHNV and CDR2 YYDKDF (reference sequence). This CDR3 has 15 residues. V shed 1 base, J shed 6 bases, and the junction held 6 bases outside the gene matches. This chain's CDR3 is CATSRGQGVSQPQHF. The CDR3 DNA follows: TGTGCCACCAGCAGAGGGCAGGGGGTCAGTCAGCCCCAGCATTTT.

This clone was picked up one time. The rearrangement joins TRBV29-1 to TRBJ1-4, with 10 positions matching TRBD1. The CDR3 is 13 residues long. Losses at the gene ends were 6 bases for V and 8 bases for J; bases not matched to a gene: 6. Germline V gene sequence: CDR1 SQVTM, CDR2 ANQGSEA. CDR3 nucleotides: TGCAGCGTCCGGACAGGGGGTGGAGAAAAACTGTTTTTT. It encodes CSVRTGGGEKLFF.

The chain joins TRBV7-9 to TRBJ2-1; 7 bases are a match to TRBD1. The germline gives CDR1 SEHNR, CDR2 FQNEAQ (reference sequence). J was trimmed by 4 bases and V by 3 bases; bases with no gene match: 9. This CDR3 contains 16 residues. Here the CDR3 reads CASSFWLGTEYNEQFF. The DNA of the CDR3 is TGTGCCAGCAGCTTTTGGTTGGGGACAGAGTACAATGAGCAGTTCTTC.

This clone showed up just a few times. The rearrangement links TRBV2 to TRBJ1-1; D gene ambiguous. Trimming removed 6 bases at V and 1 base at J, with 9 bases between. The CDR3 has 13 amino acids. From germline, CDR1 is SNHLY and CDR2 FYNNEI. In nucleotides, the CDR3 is TGTGCCAGCAGGGCGGAACAGAACACTGAAGCTTTCTTT. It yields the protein CASRAEQNTEAFF. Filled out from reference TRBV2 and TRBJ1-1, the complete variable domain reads EPEVTQTPSHQVTQMGQEVILRCVPISNHLYFYWYRQILGQKVEFLVSFYNNEISEKSEIFDDQFSVERPDGSNFTLKIRSTKLEDSAMYFCASRAEQNTEAFFGQGTRLTVV.

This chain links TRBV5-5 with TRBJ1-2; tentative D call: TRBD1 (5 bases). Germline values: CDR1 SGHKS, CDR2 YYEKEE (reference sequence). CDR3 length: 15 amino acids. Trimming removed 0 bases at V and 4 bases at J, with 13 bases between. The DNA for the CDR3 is TGTGCCAGCAGCTTGGAGCTAGGGGCTGGCTATGGCTACACCTTC. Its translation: CASSLELGAGYGYTF.

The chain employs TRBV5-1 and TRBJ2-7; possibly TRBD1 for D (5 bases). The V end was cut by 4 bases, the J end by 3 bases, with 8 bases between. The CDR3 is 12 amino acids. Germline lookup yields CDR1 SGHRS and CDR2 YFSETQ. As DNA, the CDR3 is TGCGCCAGCAGCCGCGACAGCTACGAGCAGTACTTC. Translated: CASSRDSYEQYF.

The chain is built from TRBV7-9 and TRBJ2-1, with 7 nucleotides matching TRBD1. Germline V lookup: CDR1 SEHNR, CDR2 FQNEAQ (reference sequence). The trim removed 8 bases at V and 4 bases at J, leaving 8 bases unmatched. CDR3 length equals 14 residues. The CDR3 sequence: CASRAPQGYNEQFF. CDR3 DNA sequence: TGTGCCAGCCGAGCGCCACAGGGGTACAATGAGCAGTTCTTC.

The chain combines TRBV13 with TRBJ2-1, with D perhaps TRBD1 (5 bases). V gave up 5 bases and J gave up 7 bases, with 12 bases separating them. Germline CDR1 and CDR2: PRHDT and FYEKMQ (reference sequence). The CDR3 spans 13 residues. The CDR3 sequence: CASSGAVRNEQFF. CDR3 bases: TGTGCCAGCAGCGGGGCCGTCCGGAATGAGCAGTTCTTC.

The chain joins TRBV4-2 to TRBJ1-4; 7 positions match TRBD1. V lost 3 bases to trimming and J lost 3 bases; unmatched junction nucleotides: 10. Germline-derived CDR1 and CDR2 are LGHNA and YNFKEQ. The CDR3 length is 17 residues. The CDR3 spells CASSHPTPGTANEKLFF. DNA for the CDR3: TGTGCCAGCAGCCACCCGACGCCCGGGACAGCTAATGAAAAACTGTTTTTT.

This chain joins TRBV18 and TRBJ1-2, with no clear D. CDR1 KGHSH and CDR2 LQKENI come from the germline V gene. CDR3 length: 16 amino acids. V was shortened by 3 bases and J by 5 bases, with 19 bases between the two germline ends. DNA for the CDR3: TGTGCCAGCTCACCGATTCAGACGGGGTACTCGTATGGCTACACCTTC. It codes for CASSPIQTGYSYGYTF.

DNA for the CDR3: TGCGCCAGCAGGGACTCATCCTACGAGCAGTACTTC. Translated: CASRDSSYEQYF. The chain couples TRBV5-1 to TRBJ2-7, with D maybe TRBD2 (5 bases). The V gene lost 5 bases and the J gene lost 1 base, with 7 bases spanning the gap. The CDR3 covers 12 residues. CDR1 is SGHRS, CDR2 YFSETQ, per germline.

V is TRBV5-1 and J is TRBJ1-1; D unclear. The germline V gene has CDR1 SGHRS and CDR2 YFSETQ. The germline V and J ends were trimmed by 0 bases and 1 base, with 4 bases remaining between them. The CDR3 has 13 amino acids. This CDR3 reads CASSLDWNTEAFF. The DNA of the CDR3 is TGCGCCAGCAGCTTGGACTGGAACACTGAAGCTTTCTTT.

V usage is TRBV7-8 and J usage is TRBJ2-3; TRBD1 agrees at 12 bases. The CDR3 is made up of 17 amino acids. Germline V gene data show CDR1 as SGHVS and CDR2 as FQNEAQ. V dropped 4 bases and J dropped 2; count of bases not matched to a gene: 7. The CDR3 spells CASSWMGQGAITDTQYF. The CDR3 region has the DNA TGTGCCAGCAGCTGGATGGGACAGGGGGCGATCACAGATACGCAGTATTTT.

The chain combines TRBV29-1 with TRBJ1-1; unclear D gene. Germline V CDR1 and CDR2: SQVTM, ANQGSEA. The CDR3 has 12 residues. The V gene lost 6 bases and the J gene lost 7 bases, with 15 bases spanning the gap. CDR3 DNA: TGCAGCGTCGCCATCAGCGAAATTGAAGCTTTCTTT. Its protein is CSVAISEIEAFF.

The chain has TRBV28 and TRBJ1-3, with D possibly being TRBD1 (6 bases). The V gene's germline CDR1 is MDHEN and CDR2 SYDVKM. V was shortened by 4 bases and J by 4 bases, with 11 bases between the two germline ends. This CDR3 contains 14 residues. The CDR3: CASSSGGAGNTIYF. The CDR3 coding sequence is TGTGCCAGCAGTTCTGGGGGGGCCGGAAACACCATATATTTT.